Listed below are T cell receptor beta chains from one sample, sequenced in a study of beta chain features in type 1 diabetes. TCRdb keeps only in-frame clones here, not all; method: immunoSEQ multiplex PCR. In the table there are 240,000 or so clones, 25% to 35% of which are singletons. Specimen: central memory CD4+ T cells from blood. The origin of the receptors is a man aged 30 to 45 in good health. CDR3s include the opening cysteine and the closing phenylalanine or tryptophan. The D gene is left open where the match is weak. Where a row states a size, it is once, few, many or the class of an expanded clone; other rows omit it.

J: TRBJ2-2; size: many; V: TRBV6-5; D: -; length: 14; DNA: TGTGCCAGCAGCACTGAGTCTTTCGCCGGGGAGCTGTTTTTT; CDR3: CASSTESFAGELFF
J: TRBJ1-3; size: few; V: TRBV28; D: -; length: 13; DNA: TGTGCCACCTCGCCCGGTGGAGGAAACACCATATATTTT; CDR3: CATSPGGGNTIYF
J: TRBJ2-7; size: -; V: TRBV7-2; D: TRBD1; length: 15; DNA: TGTGCCAGCAGCTTAGGAAGGACAGGGACCTACGAGCAGTACTTC; CDR3: CASSLGRTGTYEQYF
J: TRBJ1-5; size: many; V: TRBV6-1; D: -; length: 15; DNA: TGTGCCAGCAGTGAACAGGCAGTTCGCAATCAGCCCCAGCATTTT; CDR3: CASSEQAVRNQPQHF
J: TRBJ2-3; size: -; V: TRBV29-1; D: TRBD1; length: 13; DNA: TGCAGCGGGGGGGACAGGGACCCGAATACGCAGTATTTT; CDR3: CSGGDRDPNTQYF
J: TRBJ2-2; size: -; V: TRBV5-1; D: -; length: 12; DNA: TGCGCCAGCAGCTCCCCGGCCGGGGAGCTGTTTTTT; CDR3: CASSSPAGELFF
J: TRBJ2-7; size: -; V: TRBV25-1; D: TRBD2; length: 15; DNA: TGTGCCAGCAGTGAAGGGGAGGGAGGGCGCTACGAGCAGTACTTC; CDR3: CASSEGEGGRYEQYF
J: TRBJ2-3; size: few; V: TRBV30; D: -; length: 15; DNA: TGTGCCTGGAGCCCCACTACCGCCCGCACAGATACGCAGTATTTT; CDR3: CAWSPTTARTDTQYF
J: TRBJ2-7; size: few; V: TRBV15; D: -; length: 18; DNA: TGTGCCACCAGCCACTTCCTTCTCGGACATTTGAGCTCCTACGAGCAGTACTTC; CDR3: CATSHFLLGHLSSYEQYF
J: TRBJ2-3; size: few; V: TRBV5-4; D: TRBD2; length: 15; DNA: TGTGCCAGCAGCTTGTCGGGAGGAGGTTCAGATACGCAGTATTTT; CDR3: CASSLSGGGSDTQYF
J: TRBJ2-1; size: few; V: TRBV28; D: -; length: 12; DNA: TGTGCCAGCAGTGCCCCCGGAGGGGAGCAGTTCTTC; CDR3: CASSAPGGEQFF
J: TRBJ2-1; size: few; V: TRBV7-2; D: -; length: 14; DNA: TGTGCCAGCAGCCCTGCGAGCTCCTACAATGAGCAGTTCTTC; CDR3: CASSPASSYNEQFF
J: TRBJ2-3; size: few; V: TRBV29-1; D: TRBD2; length: 15; DNA: TGCAGCGTAGCCACTAGCGGGGGAAGCACAGATACGCAGTATTTT; CDR3: CSVATSGGSTDTQYF
J: TRBJ2-5; size: -; V: TRBV7-2; D: -; length: 14; DNA: TGTGCCAGCAGAAAAGATGTACGGCAAGAGACCCAGTACTTC; CDR3: CASRKDVRQETQYF
J: TRBJ1-2; size: few; V: TRBV2; D: -; length: 11; DNA: TGTGCCAGCAGACCAAACTATGGCTACACCTTC; CDR3: CASRPNYGYTF
J: TRBJ2-7; size: -; V: TRBV5-4; D: TRBD2; length: 15; DNA: TGTGCCAGCAGCCCGGGGGGGATTTCCGCCTACGAGCAGTACTTC; CDR3: CASSPGGISAYEQYF
J: TRBJ1-2; size: many; V: TRBV29-1; D: -; length: 14; DNA: TGCAGCGTACCTATCAGTACCCTAAGAGATGGCTACACCTTC; CDR3: CSVPISTLRDGYTF
J: TRBJ2-7; size: many; V: TRBV5-4; D: -; length: 15; DNA: TGTGCCAGCAGCTTGGAGGTAGGGTCTTCATACGAGCAGTACTTC; CDR3: CASSLEVGSSYEQYF
J: TRBJ2-1; size: few; V: TRBV9; D: TRBD1; length: 15; DNA: TGTGCCAGCAGCGTAGGGTCGGACAGGGGAAATGAGCAGTTCTTC; CDR3: CASSVGSDRGNEQFF
J: TRBJ2-2; size: -; V: TRBV30; D: -; length: 14; DNA: TGTGCCTGTTCGACGGGTACCAACACCGGGGAGCTGTTTTTT; CDR3: CACSTGTNTGELFF
J: TRBJ2-2; size: few; V: TRBV11-2; D: -; length: 14; DNA: TGTGCCAGCAGCTTAGATCTGAACACCGGGGAGCTGTTTTTT; CDR3: CASSLDLNTGELFF
J: TRBJ1-2; size: few; V: TRBV29-1; D: -; length: 11; DNA: TGCAGCGTTGAAGTGGGAAGCGGCTACACCTTC; CDR3: CSVEVGSGYTF
J: TRBJ1-1; size: -; V: TRBV5-1; D: -; length: 15; DNA: TGCGCCAGCAGCTCGGGACACCAAAAGAACACTGAAGCTTTCTTT; CDR3: CASSSGHQKNTEAFF
J: TRBJ2-3; size: -; V: TRBV5-1; D: -; length: 14; DNA: TGCGCCAGCAGCTTGGGCGATAACACAGATACGCAGTATTTT; CDR3: CASSLGDNTDTQYF
J: TRBJ2-7; size: -; V: TRBV5-7; D: -; length: 14; DNA: TGTGCCAGCAGCTCGCAAGGGCAGTTCGACGAGCAGTACTTC; CDR3: CASSSQGQFDEQYF
J: TRBJ2-2; size: few; V: TRBV5-6; D: -; length: 12; DNA: TGTGCCAGCAGTTCTCCCCCCGGGGAGCTGTTTTTT; CDR3: CASSSPPGELFF
J: TRBJ2-5; size: -; V: TRBV7-2; D: -; length: 14; DNA: TGTGCCAGCAGCCGACAGGCAACAGGAGAGACCCAGTACTTC; CDR3: CASSRQATGETQYF
J: TRBJ1-1; size: few; V: TRBV30; D: TRBD1; length: 13; DNA: TGTGCCTGGAACCGAGGGGGCAACACTGAAGCTTTCTTT; CDR3: CAWNRGGNTEAFF
J: TRBJ2-4; size: -; V: TRBV5-4; D: TRBD1; length: 15; DNA: TGTGCCAGCAGCACAGGGGGCCCGACCAAAAACATTCAGTACTTC; CDR3: CASSTGGPTKNIQYF
J: TRBJ2-3; size: -; V: TRBV5-1; D: -; length: 14; DNA: TGCGCCAGCAGCTTGGGGACGGGCACAGATACGCAGTATTTT; CDR3: CASSLGTGTDTQYF
J: TRBJ2-3; size: few; V: TRBV11-2; D: TRBD1; length: 15; DNA: TGTGCCAGCAGCTTACCCGGGACAGGGGTAAATACGCAGTATTTT; CDR3: CASSLPGTGVNTQYF
J: TRBJ2-3; size: -; V: TRBV5-1; D: -; length: 13; DNA: TGCGCCAGCAGCCTGGGACGGGAGAGGACGCAGTATTTT; CDR3: CASSLGRERTQYF
J: TRBJ2-3; size: many; V: TRBV2; D: -; length: 15; DNA: TGTGCCAGCAGTCCCATGGGGACGGGAGCAGATACGCAGTATTTT; CDR3: CASSPMGTGADTQYF
J: TRBJ2-5; size: few; V: TRBV30; D: TRBD2; length: 14; DNA: TGTGCCTGGAGTCCCACTAGCGGGGGGAAGACCCAGTACTTC; CDR3: CAWSPTSGGKTQYF
J: TRBJ1-6; size: few; V: TRBV11-2; D: -; length: 16; DNA: TGTGCCAGCAGCTCACCCAAATCTATTCCAAATTCACCCCTCCACTTT; CDR3: CASSSPKSIPNSPLHF
J: TRBJ2-7; size: few; V: TRBV29-1; D: -; length: 12; DNA: TGCAGCGTTGAACAGGGTTCCAACGAGCAGTACTTC; CDR3: CSVEQGSNEQYF
J: TRBJ2-2; size: few; V: TRBV18; D: TRBD1; length: 16; DNA: TGTGCCAGCTCACCACCGACAGGGCTAGACACCGGGGAGCTGTTTTTT; CDR3: CASSPPTGLDTGELFF
J: TRBJ2-1; size: -; V: TRBV25-1; D: -; length: 16; DNA: TGTGCCAGCAGTGAGCCTTTTAGCGGATTTAACAATGAGCAGTTCTTC; CDR3: CASSEPFSGFNNEQFF
J: TRBJ1-1; size: -; V: TRBV15; D: TRBD1; length: 12; DNA: TGTGCCACCAGCAGAGCTACAGGGGGAGCTTTCTTT; CDR3: CATSRATGGAFF
J: TRBJ2-1; size: few; V: TRBV28; D: -; length: 18; DNA: TGTGCCAGCAGTTCCCCTTTTGACAGGAGGGGGGGCTTGGATGAGCAGTTCTTC; CDR3: CASSSPFDRRGGLDEQFF
J: TRBJ2-2; size: -; V: TRBV15; D: -; length: 14; DNA: TGTGCCACCAGCACTACGGGATCCACCGGGGAGCTGTTTTTT; CDR3: CATSTTGSTGELFF
J: TRBJ2-4; size: -; V: TRBV10-3; D: TRBD1; length: 15; DNA: TGTGCCATCAGGAAAACACAGGGGGCCGGGGACATTCAGTACTTC; CDR3: CAIRKTQGAGDIQYF
J: TRBJ1-2; size: -; V: TRBV19; D: TRBD1; length: 13; DNA: TGTGCCAGTACCCGGGGACAGGGATATGGCTACACCTTC; CDR3: CASTRGQGYGYTF
J: TRBJ2-5; size: -; V: TRBV6-1; D: -; length: 13; DNA: TGTGCCAGCGCGGGACAACAGAAAGAGACCCAGTACTTC; CDR3: CASAGQQKETQYF
J: TRBJ2-7; size: few; V: TRBV12-5; D: TRBD1; length: 16; DNA: TGTGCTAGTGGTTTGCCAGACCTCCCAGGGGGCTACGAGCAGTACTTC; CDR3: CASGLPDLPGGYEQYF
J: TRBJ1-5; size: -; V: TRBV6-1; D: -; length: 14; DNA: TGTGCCAGCAGTGACTCGGGGGGCGGGCAGCCCCAGCATTTT; CDR3: CASSDSGGGQPQHF
J: TRBJ2-2; size: few; V: TRBV29-1; D: -; length: 14; DNA: TGCAGCGTTGAAGACAGGGGAGACACCGGGGAGCTGTTTTTT; CDR3: CSVEDRGDTGELFF
J: TRBJ2-3; size: -; V: TRBV6-5; D: -; length: 14; DNA: TGTGCCAGCACATCAAGCGTTAGCACAGATACGCAGTATTTT; CDR3: CASTSSVSTDTQYF
J: TRBJ2-7; size: -; V: TRBV7-9; D: TRBD1; length: 15; DNA: TGTGCCAGCAGCTTACCTAACAGGGGGCTGGACGAGCAGTACTTC; CDR3: CASSLPNRGLDEQYF
J: TRBJ2-5; size: -; V: TRBV5-4; D: TRBD2; length: 14; DNA: TGTGCCACAACAGTAGCGGGCAACCAAGAGACCCAGTACTTC; CDR3: CATTVAGNQETQYF
J: TRBJ1-5; size: many; V: TRBV28; D: -; length: 15; DNA: TGTGCCAGCATCCCGCAGATGGGAAGGAATCAGCCCCAGCATTTT; CDR3: CASIPQMGRNQPQHF
J: TRBJ2-3; size: few; V: TRBV11-2; D: TRBD2; length: 13; DNA: TGTGCCAGCAGCTGGACGGGAGGCGATACGCAGTATTTT; CDR3: CASSWTGGDTQYF
J: TRBJ2-7; size: few; V: TRBV6-6; D: -; length: 13; DNA: TGTGCCAGCAGTTATAGCCAGGTTGACGAGCAGTACTTC; CDR3: CASSYSQVDEQYF
J: TRBJ2-2; size: -; V: TRBV6-5; D: -; length: 13; DNA: TGTGCCAGCAGCCAGCTGCTCACCGGGGAGCTGTTTTTT; CDR3: CASSQLLTGELFF
J: TRBJ2-6; size: -; V: TRBV30; D: -; length: 15; DNA: TGTGCCTGGAAAGGGGCGGCTTCTGGGGCCAACGTCCTGACTTTC; CDR3: CAWKGAASGANVLTF
J: TRBJ2-7; size: few; V: TRBV2; D: TRBD2; length: 15; DNA: TGTGCCAGCAGTGGGGAGCTGGGACTAGTAAGCGAGCAGTACTTC; CDR3: CASSGELGLVSEQYF
J: TRBJ2-5; size: -; V: TRBV25-1; D: -; length: 16; DNA: TGTGCCAGCAGCGGACGGAGGGCGGTGGTCCAAGAGACCCAGTACTTC; CDR3: CASSGRRAVVQETQYF